This T cell receptor beta chain is drawn from a study of shared clonotypes between healthy human individuals. Study background: There were three CD4 naive, three CD4 memory, two CD8 naive and one CD8 memory plates per donor.

The CDR3 extends over 14 amino acids. CDR1 and CDR2 from the germline V gene are SGHTA and FQGNSA. V gave up 6 bases and J gave up 4 bases, with 15 bases separating them. An even split of each subset's genomic DNA across several immunoSEQ plates was performed. In replicate PCRs of sorted subsets, approximately 200 ng DNA, about 29,000 T cell genomes, was used. Clones were sequenced by immunoSEQ multiplex PCR, and TCRdb holds only the in-frame ones, with some missing. The sample has 1,400,000 or so clones; 98% to 99% are singletons. This clone was observed a single time. The receptor comes from a man younger than 45 in good health. Sequencing used naive CD4+ T cells sorted from blood. Subset here: CD45RA+ positively selected. The rearrangement uses TRBV7-2 and TRBJ2-5; D unclear. The CDR3 here is CASSNPRPRETQYF. DNA for the CDR3: TGTGCCAGCAGTAACCCGCGGCCCCGAGAGACCCAGTACTTC.